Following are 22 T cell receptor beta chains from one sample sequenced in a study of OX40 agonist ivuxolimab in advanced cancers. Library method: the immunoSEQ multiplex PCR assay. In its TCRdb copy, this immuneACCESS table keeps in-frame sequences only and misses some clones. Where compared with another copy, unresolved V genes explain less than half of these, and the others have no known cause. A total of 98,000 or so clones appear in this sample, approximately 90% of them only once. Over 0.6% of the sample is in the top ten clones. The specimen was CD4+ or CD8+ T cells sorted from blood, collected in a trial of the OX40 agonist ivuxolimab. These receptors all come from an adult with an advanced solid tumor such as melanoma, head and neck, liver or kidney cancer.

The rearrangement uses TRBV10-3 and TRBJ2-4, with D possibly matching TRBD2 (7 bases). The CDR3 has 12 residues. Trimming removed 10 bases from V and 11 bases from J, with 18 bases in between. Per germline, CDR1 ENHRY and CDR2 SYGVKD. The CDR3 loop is CATYSEGGVQYF. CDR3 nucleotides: TGTGCCACCTACTCGGAGGGGGGGGTTCAGTACTTC.

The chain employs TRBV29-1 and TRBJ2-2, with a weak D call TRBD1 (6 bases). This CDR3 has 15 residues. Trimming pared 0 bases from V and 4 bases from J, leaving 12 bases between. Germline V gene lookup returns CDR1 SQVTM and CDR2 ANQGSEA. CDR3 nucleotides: TGCAGCGTTGAAGAGGACAGACGAGCCACCGGGGAGCTGTTTTTT. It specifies CSVEEDRRATGELFF.

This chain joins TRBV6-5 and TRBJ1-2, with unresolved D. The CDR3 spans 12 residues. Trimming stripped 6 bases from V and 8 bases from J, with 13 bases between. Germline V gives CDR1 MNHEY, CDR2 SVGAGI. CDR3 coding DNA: TGTGCCAGCAGCGGCCGGATGGAGGGCTACACCTTC. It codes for CASSGRMEGYTF.

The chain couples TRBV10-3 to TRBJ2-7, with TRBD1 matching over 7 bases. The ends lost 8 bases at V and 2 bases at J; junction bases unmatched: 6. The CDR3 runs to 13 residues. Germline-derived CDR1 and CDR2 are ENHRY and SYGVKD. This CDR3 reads CAISDRVTYEQYF. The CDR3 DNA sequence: TGTGCCATCTCCGACAGGGTGACCTACGAGCAGTACTTC.

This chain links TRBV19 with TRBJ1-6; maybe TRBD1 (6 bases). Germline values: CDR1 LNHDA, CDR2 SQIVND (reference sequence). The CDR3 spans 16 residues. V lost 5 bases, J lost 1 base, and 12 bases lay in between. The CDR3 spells CASSSTGGSYNSPLHF. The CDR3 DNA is TGTGCCAGTAGTTCGACAGGAGGGTCCTATAATTCACCCCTCCACTTT.

The CDR3 loop reads CAWSQGPSREQYF. The DNA of the CDR3 is TGTGCCTGGAGTCAGGGGCCATCGCGGGAGCAGTACTTC. This chain connects TRBV30 to TRBJ2-7; D might be TRBD1 (6 bases). Trimming pared 2 bases from V and 7 bases from J, leaving 15 bases between. The germline V gene encodes CDR1 GTSNPN and CDR2 SVGIG (reference sequence). The CDR3 spans 13 residues.

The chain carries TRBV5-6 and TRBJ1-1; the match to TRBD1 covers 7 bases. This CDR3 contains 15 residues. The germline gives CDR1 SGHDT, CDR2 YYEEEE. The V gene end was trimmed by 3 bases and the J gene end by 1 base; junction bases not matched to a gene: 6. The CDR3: CASSYEDRPNTEAFF. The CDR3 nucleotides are TGTGCCAGCAGCTACGAGGACAGGCCGAACACTGAAGCTTTCTTT.

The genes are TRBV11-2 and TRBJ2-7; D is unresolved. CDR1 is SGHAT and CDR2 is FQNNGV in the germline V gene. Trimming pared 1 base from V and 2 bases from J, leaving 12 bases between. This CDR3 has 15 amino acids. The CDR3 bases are TGTGCCAGCAGCTTAGGACGGATCGCTGCCTACGAGCAGTACTTC. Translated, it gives CASSLGRIAAYEQYF.

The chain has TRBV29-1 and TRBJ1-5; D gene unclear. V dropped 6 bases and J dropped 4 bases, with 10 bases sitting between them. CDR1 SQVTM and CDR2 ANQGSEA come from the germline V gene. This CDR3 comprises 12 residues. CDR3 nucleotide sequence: TGCAGCGTCGAGGAGAGTAATCAGCCCCAGCATTTT. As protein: CSVEESNQPQHF.

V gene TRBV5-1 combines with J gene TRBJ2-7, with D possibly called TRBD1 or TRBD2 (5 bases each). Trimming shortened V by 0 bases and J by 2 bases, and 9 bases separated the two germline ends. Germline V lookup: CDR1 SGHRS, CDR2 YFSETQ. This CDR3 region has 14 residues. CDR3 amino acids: CASSLGDRTYEQYF. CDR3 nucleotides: TGCGCCAGCAGCTTGGGGGACCGCACCTACGAGCAGTACTTC.

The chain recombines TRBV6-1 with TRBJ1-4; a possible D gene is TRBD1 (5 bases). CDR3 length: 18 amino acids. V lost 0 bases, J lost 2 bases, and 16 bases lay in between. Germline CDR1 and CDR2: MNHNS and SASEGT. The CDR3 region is CASSEAGQSFWTNEKLFF. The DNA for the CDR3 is TGTGCCAGCAGTGAAGCGGGGCAGTCCTTTTGGACTAATGAAAAACTGTTTTTT.

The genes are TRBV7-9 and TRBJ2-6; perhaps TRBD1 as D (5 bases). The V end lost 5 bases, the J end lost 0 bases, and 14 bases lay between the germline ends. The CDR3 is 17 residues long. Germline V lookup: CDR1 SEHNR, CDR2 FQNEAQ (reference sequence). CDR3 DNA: TGTGCCAGCAGCCGCAGGGTGTCAGGCTCTGGGGCCAACGTCCTGACTTTC. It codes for CASSRRVSGSGANVLTF.

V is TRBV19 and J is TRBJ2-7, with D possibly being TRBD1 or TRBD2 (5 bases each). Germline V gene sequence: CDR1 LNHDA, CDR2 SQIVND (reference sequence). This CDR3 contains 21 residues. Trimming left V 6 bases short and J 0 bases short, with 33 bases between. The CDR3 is CASRPRPWDGLTTGPSYEQYF. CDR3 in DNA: TGTGCCAGTAGACCTCGGCCCTGGGACGGACTTACAACTGGGCCCTCCTACGAGCAGTACTTC.

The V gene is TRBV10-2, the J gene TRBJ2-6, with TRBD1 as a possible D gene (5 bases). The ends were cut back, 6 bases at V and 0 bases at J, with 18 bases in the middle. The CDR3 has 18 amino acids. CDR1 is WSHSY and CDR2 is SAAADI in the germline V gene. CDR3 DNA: TGCGCCAGCAGGCCCCTCACAGGAAAACTCTCTGGGGCCAACGTCCTGACTTTC. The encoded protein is CASRPLTGKLSGANVLTF.

The CDR3 loop is CASSPSGGARTGELFF. Here the CDR3 DNA reads TGTGCCAGCTCACCGAGCGGGGGGGCCCGTACCGGGGAGCTGTTTTTT. The rearrangement joins TRBV18 to TRBJ2-2; 10 nucleotides match TRBD2. Per germline, CDR1 KGHSH and CDR2 LQKENI. CDR3 length equals 16 residues. V was pared by 3 bases and J by 5 bases, with 6 bases of the junction left unmatched.

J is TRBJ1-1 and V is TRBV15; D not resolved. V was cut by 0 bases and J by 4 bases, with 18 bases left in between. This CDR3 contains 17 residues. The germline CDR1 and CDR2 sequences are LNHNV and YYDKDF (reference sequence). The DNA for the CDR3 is TGTGCCACCAGCAGAGATCATGTTGCGGCGGAGACCACTGAAGCTTTCTTT. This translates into CATSRDHVAAETTEAFF.

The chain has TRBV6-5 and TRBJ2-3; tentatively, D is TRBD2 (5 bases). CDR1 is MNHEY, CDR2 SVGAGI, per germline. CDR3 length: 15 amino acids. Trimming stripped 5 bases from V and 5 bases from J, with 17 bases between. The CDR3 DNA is TGTGCCAGCAGTCGACCTAGCCCTGCCCAAGATACGCAGTATTTT. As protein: CASSRPSPAQDTQYF.

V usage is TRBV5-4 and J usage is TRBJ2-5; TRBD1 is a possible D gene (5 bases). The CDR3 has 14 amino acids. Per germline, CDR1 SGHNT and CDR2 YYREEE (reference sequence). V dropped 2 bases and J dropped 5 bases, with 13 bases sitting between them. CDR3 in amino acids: CASSFRRAGETQYF. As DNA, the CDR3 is TGTGCCAGCAGCTTTCGCAGGGCTGGGGAGACCCAGTACTTC. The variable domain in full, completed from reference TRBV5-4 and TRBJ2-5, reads ETGVTQSPTHLIKTRGQQVTLRCSSQSGHNTVSWYQQALGQGPQFIFQYYREEENGRGNFPPRFSGLQFPNYSSELNVNALELDDSALYLCASSFRRAGETQYFGPGTRLLVL.

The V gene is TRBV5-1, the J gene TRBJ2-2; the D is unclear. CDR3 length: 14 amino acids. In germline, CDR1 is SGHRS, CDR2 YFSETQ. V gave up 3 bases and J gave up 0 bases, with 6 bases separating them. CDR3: CASSSSANTGELFF. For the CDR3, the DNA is TGCGCCAGCAGCTCGAGTGCGAACACCGGGGAGCTGTTTTTT.

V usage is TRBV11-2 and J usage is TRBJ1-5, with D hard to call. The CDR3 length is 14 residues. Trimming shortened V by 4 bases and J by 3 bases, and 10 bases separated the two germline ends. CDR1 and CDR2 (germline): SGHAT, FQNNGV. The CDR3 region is CASSSDGINQPQHF. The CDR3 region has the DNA TGTGCCAGCAGCTCGGACGGAATCAATCAGCCCCAGCATTTT. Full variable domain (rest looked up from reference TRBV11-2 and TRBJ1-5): EAGVAQSPRYKIIEKRQSVAFWCNPISGHATLYWYQQILGQGPKLLIQFQNNGVVDDSQLPKDRFSAERLKGVDSTLKIQPAKLEDSAVYLCASSSDGINQPQHFGDGTRLSIL.

The CDR3 nucleotides are TGTGCCTGGAGCGTACAGGGACCAGCGGGTGGCTACACCTTC. This gives the protein CAWSVQGPAGGYTF. The chain employs TRBV30 and TRBJ1-2, with D possibly TRBD1 on 6 matching bases. V gave up 3 bases and J gave up 7 bases, with 18 bases separating them. This CDR3 has 14 residues. Germline assignment: CDR1 GTSNPN and CDR2 SVGIG (reference sequence).

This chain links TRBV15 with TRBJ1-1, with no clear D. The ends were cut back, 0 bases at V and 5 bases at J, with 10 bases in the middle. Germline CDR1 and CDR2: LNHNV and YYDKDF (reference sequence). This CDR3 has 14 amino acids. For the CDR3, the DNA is TGTGCCACCAGCAGAGATCGGGGAGTTACTGAAGCTTTCTTT. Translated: CATSRDRGVTEAFF. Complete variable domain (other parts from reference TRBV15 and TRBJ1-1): DAMVIQNPRYQVTQFGKPVTLSCSQTLNHNVMYWYQQKSSQAPKLLFHYYDKDFNNEADTPDNFQSRRPNTSFCFLDIRSPGLGDTAMYLCATSRDRGVTEAFFGQGTRLTVV.